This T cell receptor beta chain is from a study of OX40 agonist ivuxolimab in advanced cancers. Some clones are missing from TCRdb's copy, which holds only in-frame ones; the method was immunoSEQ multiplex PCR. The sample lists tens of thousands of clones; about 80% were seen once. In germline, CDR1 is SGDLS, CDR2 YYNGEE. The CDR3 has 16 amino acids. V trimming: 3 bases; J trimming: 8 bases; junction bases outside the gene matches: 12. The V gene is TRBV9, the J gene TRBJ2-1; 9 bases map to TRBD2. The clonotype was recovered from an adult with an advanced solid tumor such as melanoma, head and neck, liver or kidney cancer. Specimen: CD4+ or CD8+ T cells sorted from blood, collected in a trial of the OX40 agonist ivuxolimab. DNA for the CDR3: TGTGCCAGCAGCGCCCCGAGGCTAGCGGGAATCTATGAGCAGTTCTTC. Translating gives CASSAPRLAGIYEQFF.